This TCR beta chain comes out of a study of blood T cell repertoires in COVID-19. As for the study in general: The samples span acute and convalescent COVID-19 from the United States, Italy and Spain.

V lost 2 bases and J lost 3; bases outside the gene matches: 0. This CDR3 contains 14 residues. Germline CDR1 MRHNA, CDR2 SNTAGT. Per the study methods: How many nucleated cells were present was estimated from reference gene primer amplification. Measured with immunoSEQ multiplex PCR; TCRdb has only the in-frame clones, and not every one. V and J calls and clone size are as listed in that table; D and trimming were resolved from the DNA. The repertoire consists of 200,000 to 250,000 clones, with roughly 82% occurring once and the leading ten covering about 5.3%. The sequenced material came from peripheral blood. This chain joins TRBV6-4 and TRBJ2-2; TRBD1 matches at 7 bases. The TCR sequence derives from a woman aged 80 or over with active or convalescent COVID-19. CDR3 residues: CASSDGTDTGELFF. CDR3 coding DNA: TGTGCCAGCAGTGACGGGACAGACACCGGGGAGCTGTTTTTT.